The clone carrying this TCR beta chain has only a few counts. Its antigen is currently unknown. TCR alpha and TCR beta cDNA libraries carrying sample barcodes and UMIs came from 5'RACE with constant-segment primers. TCRdb analysed the 5' RACE reads with MiXCR anew, one entry per CDR3 protein. The table shows approximately 290,000 distinct CDR3 sequences, with approximately 15% occurring only once. This sample is part of a study of T-cell memory formation after mild COVID-19. Study-wide results and limits: Prior to infection, memory already included some responding clones, suggesting cross-reactive memory joined. CD4/CD8 balance characterized clones contracting day 15 to 85, and CD4+ skew characterized later expanders. Proof of SARS-CoV-2 specificity was absent for the second-wave clones that crested on day 37.

CDR1 and CDR2 from the germline V gene are SEHNR and FQNEAQ (reference sequence). The CDR3 extends over 13 amino acids. V lost 5 bases to trimming and J lost 8 bases, with 15 bases between them. This chain uses TRBV7-9 with TRBJ1-2; D might be TRBD1 (5 bases). The sequence was obtained from a young man who had mild COVID-19 (a few samples of this study predate the infection). Cell type and time point are not known. The sample consisted of PBMCs or a T cell subset sorted from them (not recorded which). The CDR3 reads CASSPWDGEGYTF. In DNA, the CDR3 is TGTGCCAGCAGCCCATGGGACGGCGAGGGCTACACCTTC.